Following are 6 T cell receptor beta chains from one sample sequenced in a study of blood T cells in healthy people across ages. The use of a sample-barcoded 5' primer and a J-beta primer mix characterized a second PCR of 7 to 11 cycles. TCRdb independently ran MiXCR on the 5' RACE reads; one entry per CDR3 protein. There are approximately 730,000 distinct CDR3 sequences in the sample; roughly 43% occur only once, and 20% lies in the top ten. What was sequenced was blood. The receptors were gathered from a woman in her sixties or seventies in good health.

This clonotype has only a few counts. The CDR3 spells CASSADTWDNEQFF. For the CDR3, the DNA is TGTGCCAGCAGCGCTGACACGTGGGACAATGAGCAGTTCTTC. The chain joins TRBV9 to TRBJ2-1, with D hard to call. This CDR3 spans 14 amino acids. Germline V gene data show CDR1 as SGDLS and CDR2 as YYNGEE. V was pared by 3 bases and J by 5 bases, with 12 bases between.

V usage is TRBV5-1 and J usage is TRBJ1-1, with D hard to call. From germline, CDR1 is SGHRS and CDR2 YFSETQ. The CDR3 spans 13 residues. Deletions cut 2 bases from V and 3 bases from J, with 8 bases between. The CDR3 DNA sequence: TGCGCCAGCAGCTTCCGGAGTGACACTGAAGCTTTCTTT. Residues: CASSFRSDTEAFF.

This clonotype was seen a handful of times. V gene TRBV20-1 combines with J gene TRBJ1-6; the D is unclear. The CDR3 length is 16 residues. Trimming removed 3 bases from V and 2 bases from J, with 14 bases in between. Per the germline V gene, CDR1 is DFQATT and CDR2 is SNEGSKA (reference sequence). The CDR3 here is CSASFVGSTYNSPLHF. CDR3 DNA sequence: TGCAGTGCTAGCTTCGTCGGGTCTACCTATAATTCACCCCTCCACTTT.

This chain joins TRBV3-1 and TRBJ1-6, with 12 bases matching TRBD1. V trimming: 4 bases; J trimming: 7 bases; junction bases outside the gene matches: 5. The CDR3 runs 16 residues. Germline CDR1 and CDR2: LGHDT and YNNKEL (reference sequence). The CDR3 spells CASSRPGTGGNSPLHF. As DNA, the CDR3 is TGTGCCAGCAGCCGTCCCGGGACAGGGGGCAATTCACCCCTCCACTTT.

This clonotype showed up just a few times. V gene TRBV4-3 combines with J gene TRBJ2-3; possibly TRBD1 for D (5 bases). The germline gives CDR1 LGHNA, CDR2 YSLEER. CDR3 length equals 14 residues. Trimming removed 0 bases from V and 9 bases from J, with 13 bases in between. This CDR3 reads CASSQDQSQGTQYF. The CDR3 DNA reads TGCGCCAGCAGCCAAGATCAGTCCCAGGGAACGCAGTATTTT.

The CDR3 is CASSGRINNEQFF. The CDR3 DNA sequence: TGTGCCAGCAGTGGACGGATAAACAATGAGCAGTTCTTC. This chain connects TRBV27 to TRBJ2-1; D unclear. The CDR3 is 13 residues long. Per the germline V gene, CDR1 is MNHEY and CDR2 is SMNVEV (reference sequence). V lost 5 bases to trimming and J lost 5 bases, with 10 bases between them.